These 13 T cell receptor beta chains originate from one sample sequenced in a study of T cells after posttransplantation cyclophosphamide. Measured with immunoSEQ multiplex PCR; TCRdb has only the in-frame clones, and not every one. The profile covers 45,000 or so clones, with roughly 92% appearing a single time and less than 3.5% taken by the ten largest. The sample taken for sequencing was PBMCs. All receptors come from a woman between 50 and 59 years old in good health and a related stem cell transplant donor.

The V gene is TRBV27, the J gene TRBJ2-7; D may be TRBD1 (6 bases). The ends were cut back, 1 base at V and 6 bases at J, with 22 bases in the middle. This CDR3 is 17 amino acids long. Germline V gene lookup returns CDR1 MNHEY and CDR2 SMNVEV (reference sequence). CDR3 coding DNA: TGTGCCAGCAGTTTATACCCCCCCGACAGGATATTGGGCGAGCAGTACTTC. Protein sequence: CASSLYPPDRILGEQYF.

The J gene is TRBJ1-5, the V gene TRBV19; TRBD1 aligns across 9 bases. The CDR3 loop spans 14 amino acids. The junction had 5 bases not matched to a gene; V was cut back by 5 bases and J by 6 bases. CDR1 is LNHDA, CDR2 SQIVND, per germline (reference sequence). The CDR3 DNA sequence: TGTGCCAGTAGTCCCCGGGACAGGGCTCAGCCCCAGCATTTT. Its protein is CASSPRDRAQPQHF.

V gene TRBV7-9 combines with J gene TRBJ2-2; D perhaps matches TRBD1 (6 bases). Deletions cut 6 bases from V and 1 base from J, with 12 bases between. This CDR3 has 15 amino acids. The germline V gene encodes CDR1 SEHNR and CDR2 FQNEAQ (reference sequence). CDR3 sequence: CASRRLQGNTGELFF. CDR3 DNA sequence: TGTGCCAGCAGGCGTTTACAGGGGAACACCGGGGAGCTGTTTTTT.

The chain recombines TRBV25-1 with TRBJ1-5; tentative D call: TRBD1 (5 bases). Trimming took off 2 bases at V and 2 bases at J, with 7 bases between the two ends. The germline V gene has CDR1 MGHDK and CDR2 SYGVNS. The CDR3 has 14 residues. In DNA, the CDR3 is TGTGCCAGCAGTGAAGTAGGGGGCAATCAGCCCCAGCATTTT. Translating gives CASSEVGGNQPQHF.

In DNA form, the CDR3 reads TGCAGCGTTTATCCGGGACAGGGGCAAGAGACCCAGTACTTC. Protein: CSVYPGQGQETQYF. The chain employs TRBV29-1 and TRBJ2-5, with 10 bases that match TRBD1. The V segment lost 5 bases and the J segment 2 bases; nucleotides outside the gene matches: 5. The CDR3 has 14 residues. Germline V CDR1 and CDR2: SQVTM, ANQGSEA.

The V and J genes are TRBV9 and TRBJ2-7; 8 bases agree with TRBD2. J lost 3 bases, V lost 4 bases, and 15 bases had no gene match. Per germline, CDR1 SGDLS and CDR2 YYNGEE. The CDR3 consists of 17 residues. CDR3 amino acids: CASSPGRRLAGRYEQYF. In DNA, the CDR3 is TGTGCCAGCAGCCCGGGTCGAAGGCTAGCGGGTCGCTACGAGCAGTACTTC.

This sequence joins TRBV19 and TRBJ2-3; D is perhaps TRBD2 (6 bases). Per the germline V gene, CDR1 is LNHDA and CDR2 is SQIVND (reference sequence). This CDR3 spans 14 amino acids. Between the trimmed V and J ends, which lost 2 bases and 6 bases, there was a span of 12 bases. CDR3 sequence (DNA): TGTGCCAGTAGTATACGGTGGGGGGACGATACGCAGTATTTT. Amino acids: CASSIRWGDDTQYF.

This clone was counted a single time. Other DNA sequences in the same sample also yield this CDR3. This chain uses TRBV28 with TRBJ1-2; 8 nucleotides agree with TRBD1. The CDR3 consists of 14 residues. V was clipped by 4 bases and J by 4 bases; unmatched bases: 5. CDR1 is MDHEN and CDR2 is SYDVKM in the germline V gene. Written as DNA, the CDR3 is TGTGCCAGCAGTTCCGGACAGGGCGGCTATGGCTACACCTTC. This encodes CASSSGQGGYGYTF.

V and J are TRBV23-1 and TRBJ1-2, with a possible D match to TRBD1 (6 bases). TRBV23-1 is an open reading frame whose function is uncertain. The CDR3 covers 14 residues. Between the trimmed V and J ends, which lost 3 bases and 4 bases, there was a span of 12 bases. Here the CDR3 reads CASSQTGQSYGYTF. Here the CDR3 DNA reads TGCGCCAGCAGTCAGACAGGACAGAGCTATGGCTACACCTTC.

The rearrangement joins TRBV6-6 to TRBJ2-7; TRBD1 matches 7 bases. Germline trimming cut 0 bases from V and 4 bases from J; bases unmatched to any gene: 3. In germline, CDR1 is MNHNY, CDR2 SVGAGI (reference sequence). The CDR3 extends over 14 amino acids. The CDR3 loop is CASSYSDRPYEQYF. Written as DNA, the CDR3 is TGTGCCAGCAGTTACTCGGACAGGCCATACGAGCAGTACTTC.

The rearrangement uses TRBV19 and TRBJ2-7, with D possibly TRBD2 on 6 matching bases. The CDR3 length is 12 residues. The germline V gene has CDR1 LNHDA and CDR2 SQIVND (reference sequence). Trimming removed 3 bases from V and 9 bases from J, with 12 bases in between. The CDR3 DNA sequence: TGTGCCAGTAGTATTCCGGCGGGAACGCAGTACTTC. Its translation is CASSIPAGTQYF. The complete variable domain, with remaining parts taken from reference TRBV19 and TRBJ2-7, reads DGGITQSPKYLFRKEGQNVTLSCEQNLNHDAMYWYRQDPGQGLRLIYYSQIVNDFQKGDIAEGYSVSREKKESFPLTVTSAQKNPTAFYLCASSIPAGTQYFGPGTRLTVT.

The genes are TRBV2 and TRBJ1-5; 8 bases are shared with TRBD1. Trimming took 4 bases from V and 2 from J; bases not matched to a gene: 7. This CDR3 has 16 residues. CDR1 and CDR2 from the germline V gene are SNHLY and FYNNEI. CDR3 residues: CASSAGTGGGNQPQHF. The CDR3 DNA reads as TGTGCCAGCAGTGCGGGTACAGGGGGGGGCAATCAGCCCCAGCATTTT.

This chain uses TRBV11-2 with TRBJ1-2; no firm D call. CDR1 and CDR2 from the germline V gene are SGHAT and FQNNGV. This CDR3 is built from 11 residues. Trimming took 1 base from V and 8 from J, leaving 5 bases between them. The CDR3 DNA follows: TGTGCCAGCAGCTTAGTTTTAGGCTACACCTTC. It yields the protein CASSLVLGYTF.